This T cell receptor beta chain came from a study of shared clonotypes between healthy human individuals. Without sorting, samples used about 90 million PBMCs for genomic DNA. Repertoires were generated with immunoSEQ multiplex PCR, while TCRdb's copy carries only in-frame clones and drops some. The table lists 400,000 to 500,000 clones, roughly 85% of them singletons. Germline loops: CDR1 GTSNPN, CDR2 SVGIG (reference sequence). Trimming cost V 1 base and J 2 bases; bases outside gene matches: 10. This CDR3 contains 16 residues. This receptor was taken from a woman in her thirties or forties in good health. Some clones in this sample may be carry-over from other donors' samples. Sequencing used PBMCs. V usage is TRBV30 and J usage is TRBJ1-2; 7 positions agree with TRBD1. The CDR3 DNA sequence: TGTGCCTGGAGTGCCCCGAACAGGGGAGGGAACTATGGCTACACCTTC. Translation: CAWSAPNRGGNYGYTF.